This paragraph covers one T cell receptor (beta chain) sequence. As yet, its antigen is unknown. V lost 4 bases, J lost 0 bases, and 7 bases lay in between. Germline assignment: CDR1 LGHDT and CDR2 YNNKEL (reference sequence). The CDR3 has 14 residues. The sample is drawn from a study of T cells after yellow fever vaccination. Study results and limitations: Faster peaking, at day 5 versus 15, marked a secondary response that was weaker. From the bulk population, abundant clonotypes could contaminate and appear within FACS-sorted repertoires.

Generation of TCR cDNA used 5'RACE template switching (which added a universal primer site and UMIs). TCRdb independently ran MiXCR on the 5' RACE reads; one entry per CDR3 protein. The profile shows around 330,000 distinct CDR3 sequences, around 3.6% of them singletons. The V gene is TRBV3-1, the J gene TRBJ1-5; D unresolved. This specimen consisted of PBMCs, obtained on the day of the yellow fever booster vaccination. The source is a man aged 18 to 29 who received the YFV17D yellow fever vaccine. The CDR3 nucleotides read TGTGCCAGCAGCCCGATATATAGCAATCAGCCCCAGCATTTT. It translates to CASSPIYSNQPQHF.